These 20 T cell receptor beta chains were all obtained from the same sample, sequenced in a study of T cell responses to AZD1222 COVID-19 vaccine. Here immunoSEQ multiplex PCR was the method, and the copy in TCRdb shows in-frame clones only, minus some. The data show about 90,000 clones, with over 70% seen just once and under 20% held by the top ten. Here the sequenced sample was peripheral blood, taken on day 0 of AZD1222 vaccination. The receptors were sampled from an adult in good health.

The chain links TRBV5-1 to TRBJ2-7; D is possibly TRBD1 (6 bases). V was trimmed by 1 base and J by 2 bases, leaving 7 bases between them. Germline-derived CDR1 and CDR2 are SGHRS and YFSETQ. The CDR3 runs to 13 residues. CDR3 in amino acids: CASSLQGPYEQYF. CDR3 sequence (DNA): TGCGCCAGCAGCTTGCAGGGGCCCTACGAGCAGTACTTC.

Turning to this clone: The identical CDR3 is also encoded by other nucleotide sequences in the sample. The chain carries TRBV5-1 and TRBJ2-5; D may correspond to TRBD1 or TRBD2 (5 bases each). Trimming left V 0 bases short and J 3 bases short, with 9 bases between. The V gene's germline CDR1 is SGHRS and CDR2 YFSETQ. The CDR3 sequence is 14 residues long. The CDR3 DNA follows: TGCGCCAGCAGCTTGGGAGGGGCAAAAGAGACCCAGTACTTC. This gives the protein CASSLGGAKETQYF. Together with reference TRBV5-1 and TRBJ2-5, the CDR3 gives the full variable domain: KAGVTQTPRYLIKTRGQQVTLSCSPISGHRSVSWYQQTPGQGLQFLFEYFSETQRNKGNFPGRFSGRQFSNSRSEMNVSTLELGDSALYLCASSLGGAKETQYFGPGTRLLVL.

This clone was recorded only once. This chain connects TRBV25-1 to TRBJ1-2, with D possibly TRBD1 on 5 matching bases. Trimming took off 5 bases at V and 7 bases at J, with 17 bases between the two ends. The CDR3 is 14 amino acids. Germline values: CDR1 MGHDK, CDR2 SYGVNS. DNA of the CDR3: TGTGCCAGCAGTCCGGGCTCGGGGGTCGGTGGCTACACCTTC. It encodes CASSPGSGVGGYTF.

The J gene is TRBJ1-5, the V gene TRBV19; tentative D call: TRBD1 (5 bases). Trimming left V 4 bases short and J 0 bases short, with 28 bases between. This CDR3 spans 21 amino acids. CDR1 is LNHDA, CDR2 SQIVND, per germline (reference sequence). DNA of the CDR3: TGTGCCAGTAGTAGCATATCCAGGGCCTTCGTACTTTCAGATAGCAATCAGCCCCAGCATTTT. Its translation is CASSSISRAFVLSDSNQPQHF.

This chain uses TRBV2 with TRBJ2-7; 7 bases are shared with TRBD2. This CDR3 is 13 amino acids long. After removal of 1 base from V and 6 bases from J, the junction contained 3 bases not matched to a gene. Germline-derived CDR1 and CDR2 are SNHLY and FYNNEI. The CDR3 is CASSEGAGVEQYF. The CDR3 DNA sequence: TGTGCCAGCAGTGAAGGGGCGGGGGTCGAGCAGTACTTC.

CDR3 coding DNA: TGTGCCATCAGTGAACAGGCGGGTAATTTTGGCTACACCTTC. Protein sequence: CAISEQAGNFGYTF. The chain uses TRBV10-3 and TRBJ1-2; the D gene is possibly TRBD1 (5 bases). This CDR3 contains 14 residues. V was cut by 3 bases and J by 7 bases, with 15 bases left in between. Germline values: CDR1 ENHRY, CDR2 SYGVKD.

The chain combines TRBV29-1 with TRBJ2-1; possibly TRBD1 or TRBD2 for D (5 bases each). The CDR3 is 18 amino acids. CDR1 is SQVTM, CDR2 ANQGSEA, per germline. Trimming took off 5 bases at V and 6 bases at J, with 29 bases between the two ends. Here the CDR3 reads CSVFRGTPGSQKGNEQFF. The CDR3 DNA sequence: TGCAGCGTTTTCCGAGGGACGCCGGGGTCGCAAAAAGGCAATGAGCAGTTCTTC.

V usage is TRBV12-3 or TRBV12-4 and J usage is TRBJ2-7; no definite D call. This CDR3 comprises 11 residues. V dropped 4 bases and J dropped 0 bases, with 1 base sitting between them. CDR3 residues: CASSSSYEQYF. DNA for the CDR3: TGTGCCAGCAGTTCCTCCTACGAGCAGTACTTC.

The chain employs TRBV5-1 and TRBJ1-6; D might be TRBD1 (6 bases). This CDR3 region has 15 residues. V was clipped by 4 bases and J by 4 bases, with 12 bases between them. The germline V gene encodes CDR1 SGHRS and CDR2 YFSETQ. The CDR3 DNA follows: TGCGCCAGCAGCGCAGGACAGACTTATAATTCACCCCTCCACTTT. Translated: CASSAGQTYNSPLHF.

This chain links TRBV3-1 (or the pseudogene TRBV3-2) with TRBJ1-2, with D unresolved. Germline CDR1 is LGHDT and CDR2 is YNNKEL (reference sequence). V was cut by 1 base and J by 8 bases, with 8 bases left in between. CDR3 length: 12 amino acids. In DNA, the CDR3 is TGTGCCAGCAGCCAAGGAGGAGGAGGCTACACCTTC. This translates into CASSQGGGGYTF.

The chain recombines TRBV9 with TRBJ1-1; a weak D match, TRBD1 (6 bases). The CDR3 sequence is 15 residues long. Germline assignment: CDR1 SGDLS and CDR2 YYNGEE. V lost 4 bases to trimming and J lost 3 bases, with 16 bases between them. CDR3 amino acids: CASSRGGGGDTEAFF. The CDR3 DNA is TGTGCCAGCAGCCGAGGGGGAGGTGGGGACACTGAAGCTTTCTTT.

This chain uses TRBV27 with TRBJ1-5; D unclear. The CDR3 length is 15 residues. V was clipped by 1 base and J by 4 bases, with 11 bases between them. The V gene's germline CDR1 is MNHEY and CDR2 SMNVEV (reference sequence). The CDR3 spells CASSLFKDWNQPQHF. CDR3 nucleotide sequence: TGTGCCAGCAGTTTATTCAAAGATTGGAATCAGCCCCAGCATTTT.

The chain carries TRBV12-3 or TRBV12-4 and TRBJ2-7; D unresolved. This CDR3 spans 13 amino acids. Trimming left V 7 bases short and J 1 base short, with 11 bases between. The DNA of the CDR3 is TGTGCCAGCACCAGCGACGGGTCCTACGAGCAGTACTTC. This gives the protein CASTSDGSYEQYF.

The genes are TRBV5-6 and TRBJ1-4; D not resolved. The CDR3 is 12 residues long. The V gene's germline CDR1 is SGHDT and CDR2 YYEEEE. V lost 1 base, J lost 7 bases, and 5 bases lay in between. The CDR3 sequence: CASSLFGEKLFF. CDR3 in DNA: TGTGCCAGCAGCTTGTTTGGTGAAAAACTGTTTTTT.

The V gene is TRBV16, the J gene TRBJ2-1, with D possibly being TRBD1 or TRBD2 (5 bases each). The CDR3 is 15 residues long. V lost 4 bases, J lost 2 bases, and 12 bases lay in between. CDR1 is KGHSY, CDR2 FQNENV, per germline. This CDR3 reads CASSRQRGPYNEQFF. Written as DNA, the CDR3 is TGTGCCAGCAGCCGCCAGAGGGGACCCTACAATGAGCAGTTCTTC.

This chain uses TRBV9 with TRBJ2-2; 10 bases agree with TRBD2. This CDR3 spans 15 amino acids. Trimming at V came to 4 bases and at J to 3 bases, leaving 3 bases not matched to a gene. The germline CDR1 and CDR2 sequences are SGDLS and YYNGEE. The CDR3 region is CASSLTSGYTGELFF. As DNA, the CDR3 is TGTGCCAGCAGCCTGACTAGCGGGTACACCGGGGAGCTGTTTTTT.

The V and J genes are TRBV18 and TRBJ2-7, with TRBD2 matching over 11 bases. This CDR3 is built from 16 residues. With 5 bases clipped from V and 4 bases from J, the junction kept 10 bases outside the gene matches. Germline-derived CDR1 and CDR2 are KGHSH and LQKENI. The CDR3 here is CASSGQSGTSGYEQYF. CDR3 in DNA: TGTGCCAGCTCAGGACAGTCCGGGACTAGCGGATACGAGCAGTACTTC.

This chain uses TRBV19 with TRBJ1-2, with 10 bases that match TRBD1. This CDR3 is 15 amino acids long. The V segment lost 5 bases and the J segment 4 bases; nucleotides outside the gene matches: 7. Looked up from germline, CDR1 is LNHDA and CDR2 is SQIVND (reference sequence). The CDR3 nucleotides read TGTGCCAGTAGTGCAAGGGACAGGGGATTCTATGGCTACACCTTC. Translation: CASSARDRGFYGYTF.

The chain has TRBV19 and TRBJ1-6, with D perhaps matching TRBD1 (5 bases). V was pared by 4 bases and J by 5 bases, with 12 bases between. The germline CDR1 and CDR2 sequences are LNHDA and SQIVND (reference sequence). The CDR3 length is 15 residues. The CDR3 coding sequence is TGTGCCAGTAGTAGAACCGGGACCGATAATTCACCCCTCCACTTT. It is translated as CASSRTGTDNSPLHF.

This chain joins TRBV29-1 and TRBJ1-1; D remains ambiguous. There are 12 residues in the CDR3. Per the germline V gene, CDR1 is SQVTM and CDR2 is ANQGSEA. Trimming stripped 6 bases from V and 3 bases from J, with 11 bases between. The CDR3 is CSVGDTDTEAFF. DNA of the CDR3: TGCAGCGTCGGAGACACAGACACTGAAGCTTTCTTT.